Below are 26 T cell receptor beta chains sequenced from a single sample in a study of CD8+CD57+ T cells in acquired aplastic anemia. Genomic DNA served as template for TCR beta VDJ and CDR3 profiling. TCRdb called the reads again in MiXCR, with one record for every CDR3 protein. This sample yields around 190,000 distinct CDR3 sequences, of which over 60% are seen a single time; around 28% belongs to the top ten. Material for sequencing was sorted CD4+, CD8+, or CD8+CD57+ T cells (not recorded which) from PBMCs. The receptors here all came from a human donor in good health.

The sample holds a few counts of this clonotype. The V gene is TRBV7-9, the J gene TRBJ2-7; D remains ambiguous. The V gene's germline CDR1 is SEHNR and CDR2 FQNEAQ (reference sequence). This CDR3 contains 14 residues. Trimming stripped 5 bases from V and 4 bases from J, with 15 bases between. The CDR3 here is CASSPGDMRYEQYF. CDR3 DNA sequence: TGTGCCAGCAGCCCTGGTGATATGCGATACGAGCAGTACTTC. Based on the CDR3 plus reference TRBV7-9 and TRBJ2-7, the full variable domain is DTGVSQNPRHKITKRGQNVTFRCDPISEHNRLYWYRQTLGQGPEFLTYFQNEAQLEKSRLLSDRFSAERPKGSFSTLEIQRTEQGDSAMYLCASSPGDMRYEQYFGPGTRLTVT.

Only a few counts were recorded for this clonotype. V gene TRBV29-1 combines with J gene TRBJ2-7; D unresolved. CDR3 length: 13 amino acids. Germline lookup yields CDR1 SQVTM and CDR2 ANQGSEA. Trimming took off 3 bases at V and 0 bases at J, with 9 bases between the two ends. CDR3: CSVEWPSSYEQYF. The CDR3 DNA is TGCAGCGTTGAGTGGCCGAGCTCCTACGAGCAGTACTTC.

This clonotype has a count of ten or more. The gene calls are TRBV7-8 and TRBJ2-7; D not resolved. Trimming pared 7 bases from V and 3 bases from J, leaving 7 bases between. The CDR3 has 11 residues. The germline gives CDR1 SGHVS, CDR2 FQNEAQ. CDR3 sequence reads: CASTGGYEQYF. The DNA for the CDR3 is TGTGCCAGCACCGGCGGCTACGAGCAGTACTTC.

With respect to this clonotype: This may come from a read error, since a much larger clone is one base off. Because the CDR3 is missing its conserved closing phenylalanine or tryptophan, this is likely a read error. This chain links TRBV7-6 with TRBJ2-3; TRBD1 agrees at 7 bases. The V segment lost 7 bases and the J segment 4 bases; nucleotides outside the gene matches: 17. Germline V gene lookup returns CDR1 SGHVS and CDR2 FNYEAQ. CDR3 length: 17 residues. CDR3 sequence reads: CASTRMLGTAIPDTQYV. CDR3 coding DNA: TGTGCCAGCACTCGTATGTTGGGGACAGCAATACCAGATACGCAGTATGTT.

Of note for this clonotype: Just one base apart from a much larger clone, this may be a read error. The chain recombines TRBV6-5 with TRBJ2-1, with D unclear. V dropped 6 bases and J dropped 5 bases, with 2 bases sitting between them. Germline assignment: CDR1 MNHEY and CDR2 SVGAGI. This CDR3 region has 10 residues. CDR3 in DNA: TGTGCCAGCAGGGACAATGAGCAGTTCTTC. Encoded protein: CASRDNEQFF.

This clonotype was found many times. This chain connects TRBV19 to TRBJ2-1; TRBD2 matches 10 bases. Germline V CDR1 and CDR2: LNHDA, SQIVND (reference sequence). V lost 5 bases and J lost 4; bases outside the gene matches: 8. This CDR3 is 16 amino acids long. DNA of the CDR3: TGTGCCAGTAGTCTCCGTCTAGCGGGGGTATACAATGAGCAGTTCTTC. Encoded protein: CASSLRLAGVYNEQFF.

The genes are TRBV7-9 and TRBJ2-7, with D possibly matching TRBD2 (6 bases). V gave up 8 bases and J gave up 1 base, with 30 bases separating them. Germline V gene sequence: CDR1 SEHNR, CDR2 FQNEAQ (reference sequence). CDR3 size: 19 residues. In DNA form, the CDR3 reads TGTGCCAGCTCAGGATACCAGGAGGAGGGAGCCCTCCCTTCCTACGAGCAGTACTTC. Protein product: CASSGYQEEGALPSYEQYF.

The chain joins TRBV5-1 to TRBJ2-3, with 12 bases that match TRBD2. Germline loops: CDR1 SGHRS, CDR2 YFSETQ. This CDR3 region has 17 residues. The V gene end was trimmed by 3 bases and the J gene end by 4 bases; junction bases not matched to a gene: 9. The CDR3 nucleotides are TGCGCCAGCAGCTCTCCTAGCGGGAGGGCCGCGGCAGATACGCAGTATTTT. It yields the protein CASSSPSGRAAADTQYF.

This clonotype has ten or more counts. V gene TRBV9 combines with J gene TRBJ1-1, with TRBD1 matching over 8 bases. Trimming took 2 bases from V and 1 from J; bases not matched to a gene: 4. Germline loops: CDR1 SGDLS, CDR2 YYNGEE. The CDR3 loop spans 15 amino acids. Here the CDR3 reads CASSVSGTGNTEAFF. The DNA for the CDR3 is TGTGCCAGCAGCGTCTCCGGGACAGGGAACACTGAAGCTTTCTTT.

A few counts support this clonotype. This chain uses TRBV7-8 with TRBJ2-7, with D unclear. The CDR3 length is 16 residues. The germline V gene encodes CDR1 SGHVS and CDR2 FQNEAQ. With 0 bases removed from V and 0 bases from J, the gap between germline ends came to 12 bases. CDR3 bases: TGTGCCAGCAGCTTAGCGCTTACAACAAGCTCCTACGAGCAGTACTTC. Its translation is CASSLALTTSSYEQYF. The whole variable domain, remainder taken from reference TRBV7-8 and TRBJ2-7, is GAGVSQSPRYKVAKRGQDVALRCDPISGHVSLFWYQQALGQGPEFLTYFQNEAQLDKSGLPSDRFFAERPEGSVSTLKIQRTQQEDSAVYLCASSLALTTSSYEQYFGPGTRLTVT.

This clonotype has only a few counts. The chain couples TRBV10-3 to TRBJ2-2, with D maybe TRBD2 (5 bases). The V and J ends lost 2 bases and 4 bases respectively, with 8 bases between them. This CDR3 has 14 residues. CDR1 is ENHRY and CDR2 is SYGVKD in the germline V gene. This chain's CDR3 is CAISEPGLTGELFF. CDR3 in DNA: TGTGCCATCAGTGAGCCCGGACTCACCGGGGAGCTGTTTTTT.

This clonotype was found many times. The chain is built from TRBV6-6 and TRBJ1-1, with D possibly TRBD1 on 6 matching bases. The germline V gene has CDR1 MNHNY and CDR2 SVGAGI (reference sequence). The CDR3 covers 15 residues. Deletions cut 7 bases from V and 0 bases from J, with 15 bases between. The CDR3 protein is CASIPGGSLNTEAFF. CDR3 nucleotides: TGTGCCAGCATTCCCGGGGGCAGCCTGAACACTGAAGCTTTCTTT.

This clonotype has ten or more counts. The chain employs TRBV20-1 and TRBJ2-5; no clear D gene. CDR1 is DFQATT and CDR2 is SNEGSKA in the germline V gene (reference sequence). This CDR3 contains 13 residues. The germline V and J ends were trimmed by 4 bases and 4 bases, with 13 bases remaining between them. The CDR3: CSANARSLETQYF. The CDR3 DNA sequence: TGCAGTGCTAATGCCAGGTCCTTAGAGACCCAGTACTTC.

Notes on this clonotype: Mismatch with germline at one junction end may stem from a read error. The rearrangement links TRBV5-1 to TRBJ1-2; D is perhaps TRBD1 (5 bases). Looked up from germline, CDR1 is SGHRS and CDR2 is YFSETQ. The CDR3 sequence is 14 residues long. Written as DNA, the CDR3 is TGCGCTAGCAGCTTGGTGGGCAGGGAGGATGGCTACACCTTC. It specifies CASSLVGREDGYTF. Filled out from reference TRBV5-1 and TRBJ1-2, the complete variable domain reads KAGVTQTPRYLIKTRGQQVTLSCSPISGHRSVSWYQQTPGQGLQFLFEYFSETQRNKGNFPGRFSGRQFSNSRSEMNVSTLELGDSALYLCASSLVGREDGYTFGSGTRLTVV.

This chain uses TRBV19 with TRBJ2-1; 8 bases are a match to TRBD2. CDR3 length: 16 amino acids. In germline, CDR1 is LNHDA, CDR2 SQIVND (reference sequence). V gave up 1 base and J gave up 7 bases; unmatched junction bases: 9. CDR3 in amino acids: CASSIVGTSGWNEQFF. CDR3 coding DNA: TGTGCCAGTAGTATAGTTGGGACTAGTGGGTGGAATGAGCAGTTCTTC.

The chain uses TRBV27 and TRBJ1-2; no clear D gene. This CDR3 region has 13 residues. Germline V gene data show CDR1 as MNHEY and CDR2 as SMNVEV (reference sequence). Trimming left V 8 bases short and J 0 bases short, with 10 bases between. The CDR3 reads CASAENPNYGYTF. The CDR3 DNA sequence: TGTGCCAGCGCGGAGAATCCTAACTATGGCTACACCTTC.

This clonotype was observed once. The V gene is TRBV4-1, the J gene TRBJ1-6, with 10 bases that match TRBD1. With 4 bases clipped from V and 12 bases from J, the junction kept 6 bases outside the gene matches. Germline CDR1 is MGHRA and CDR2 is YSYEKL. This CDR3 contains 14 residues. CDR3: CASSRDGTGEPLHF. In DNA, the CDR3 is TGCGCCAGCAGCCGAGACGGGACAGGGGAACCCCTCCACTTT.

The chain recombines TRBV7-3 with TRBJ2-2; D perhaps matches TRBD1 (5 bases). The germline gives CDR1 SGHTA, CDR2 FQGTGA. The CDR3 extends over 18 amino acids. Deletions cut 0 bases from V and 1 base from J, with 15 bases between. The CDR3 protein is CASSLTLREPENTGELFF. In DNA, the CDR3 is TGTGCCAGCAGCTTAACCCTCAGGGAACCAGAGAACACCGGGGAGCTGTTTTTT.

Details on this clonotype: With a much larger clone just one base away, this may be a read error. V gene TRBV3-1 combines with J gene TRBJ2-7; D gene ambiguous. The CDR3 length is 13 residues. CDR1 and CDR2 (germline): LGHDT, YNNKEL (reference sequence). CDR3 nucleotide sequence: TGTGTCAGCAGCCAATTGGGGAACCACGAGCAGTACTTC. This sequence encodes CVSSQLGNHEQYF.

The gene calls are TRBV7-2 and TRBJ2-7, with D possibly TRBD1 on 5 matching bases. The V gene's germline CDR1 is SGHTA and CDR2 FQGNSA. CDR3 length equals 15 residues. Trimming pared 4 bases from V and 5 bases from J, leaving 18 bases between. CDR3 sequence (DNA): TGTGCCAGCAGCTCCCGAAGGGGATCAGGCAACGAGCAGTACTTC. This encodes CASSSRRGSGNEQYF.

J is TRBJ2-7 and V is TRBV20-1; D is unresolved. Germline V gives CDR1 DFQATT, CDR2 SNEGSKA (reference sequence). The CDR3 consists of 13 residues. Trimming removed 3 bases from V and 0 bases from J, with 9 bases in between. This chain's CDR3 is CSARNLYSYEQYF. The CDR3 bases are TGCAGTGCTAGGAACCTGTACTCCTACGAGCAGTACTTC.

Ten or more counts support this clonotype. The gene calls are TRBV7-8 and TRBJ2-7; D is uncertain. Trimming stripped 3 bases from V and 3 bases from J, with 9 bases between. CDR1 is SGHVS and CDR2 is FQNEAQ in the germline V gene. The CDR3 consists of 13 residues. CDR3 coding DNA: TGTGCCAGCAGCTTCTACTCTGACTACGAGCAGTACTTC. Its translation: CASSFYSDYEQYF.

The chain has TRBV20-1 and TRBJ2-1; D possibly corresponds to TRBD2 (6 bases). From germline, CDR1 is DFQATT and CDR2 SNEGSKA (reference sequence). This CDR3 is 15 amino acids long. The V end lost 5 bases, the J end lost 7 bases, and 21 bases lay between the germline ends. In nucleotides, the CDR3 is TGCAGTGCTTCCGAGAGGAGGGGCGCTGGGAATGAGCAGTTCTTC. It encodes CSASERRGAGNEQFF.

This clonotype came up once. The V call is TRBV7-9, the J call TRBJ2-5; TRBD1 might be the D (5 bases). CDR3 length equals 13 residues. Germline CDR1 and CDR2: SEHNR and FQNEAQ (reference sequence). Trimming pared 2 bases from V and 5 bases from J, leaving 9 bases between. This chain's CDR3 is CASSLQGMETQYF. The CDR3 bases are TGTGCCAGCAGCTTACAGGGAATGGAGACCCAGTACTTC.

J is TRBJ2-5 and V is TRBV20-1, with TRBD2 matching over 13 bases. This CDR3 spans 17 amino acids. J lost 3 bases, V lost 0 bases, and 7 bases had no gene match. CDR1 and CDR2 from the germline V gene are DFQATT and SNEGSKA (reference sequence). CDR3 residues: CSARDGPGLAGKETQYF. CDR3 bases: TGCAGTGCTAGAGACGGCCCGGGACTAGCGGGAAAAGAGACCCAGTACTTC.

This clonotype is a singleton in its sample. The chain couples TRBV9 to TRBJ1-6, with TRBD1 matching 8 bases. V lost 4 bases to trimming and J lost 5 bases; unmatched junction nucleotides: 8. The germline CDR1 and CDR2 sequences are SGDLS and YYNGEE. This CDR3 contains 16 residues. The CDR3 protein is CASSPRAGGDNSPLHF. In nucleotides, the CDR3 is TGTGCCAGCAGCCCTCGGGCAGGGGGCGATAATTCACCCCTCCACTTT.